This T cell receptor (beta chain) was profiled in a study of T cells in localized non-small cell lung cancer. Study findings and constraints: A median roughly 57 of the top 100 tumor clones appeared in adjacent lung. A raised T cell density in blood coincided with lengthier overall survival. Measurement of T cell clonality placed uninvolved adjacent lung highest, above the level in tumor.

This table comes from immunoSEQ multiplex PCR, and its TCRdb copy is limited to in-frame clones, with some not included. Of about 3,700 clones listed, approximately 30% are singletons. In regard to this clone: The antigen is unknown. The sample carries other DNA sequences with the same CDR3.

The source of this sequence is a male donor older than 55 with stage III lung adenocarcinoma. Sequences were derived from normal lung tissue next to the tumor, sampled before any cancer treatment.

CDR3 sequence reads: CATSREGGTGQETQYF. CDR3 coding DNA: TGTGCCACCAGCAGAGAGGGCGGGACAGGACAAGAGACCCAGTACTTC. This rearrangement joins TRBV15 to TRBJ2-5; 8 positions agree with TRBD1. The germline V gene encodes CDR1 LNHNV and CDR2 YYDKDF (reference sequence). Trimming at V came to 0 bases and at J to 2 bases, leaving 5 bases not matched to a gene. The CDR3 has 16 amino acids.